The T cell receptor (beta chain) described here comes from a study of identical twins. Study-level results: Some out-of-frame alpha sequences were shared by twins, and these showed excess low generation probability.

In this sample, this clonotype turned up a few times. What it recognizes is unknown. The CDR3 is made up of 11 amino acids. V lost 2 bases and J 9 bases, leaving 8 bases between the germline ends. CDR1 is MNHNY, CDR2 SVGAGI, per germline (reference sequence). One entry per CDR3 protein results from TCRdb running MiXCR on the 5' RACE reads. The data show hundreds of thousands of distinct CDR3 sequences, 11% to 15% seen once. The V call is TRBV6-6, the J call TRBJ2-7; D remains unclear. The sequenced sample was memory (CD45RO+) T cells sorted from blood. The receptor's source is a woman aged 18 to 35 in good health. The CDR3 DNA is TGTGCCAGCAGTTACCTCCTTCGGCAGTACTTC. This translates into CASSYLLRQYF.